The clone carrying this T cell receptor beta chain was counted between two and nine times. Antigen: not known. Sequencing used immunoSEQ multiplex PCR; TCRdb keeps in-frame clones, though not all of them. The sample consists of around 5,200 clones, roughly three fifths of them appearing once. V lost 7 bases and J 0 bases, leaving 12 bases between the germline ends. This CDR3 comprises 14 residues. Germline loops: CDR1 MGHRA, CDR2 YSYEKL. The sample originates from a study of OX40 agonist ivuxolimab in advanced cancers. In the study overall: An agonistic human IgG2 monoclonal antibody against OX40 (CD134) was given.

The study's findings and limits: There was clonal expansion of CD4+ and CD8+ blood T cells by week 6 at 0.1 to 3.0 mg/kg. Fewer expanded clones were found on average in CD4+ than in CD8+ T cells.

This sequence originates from an adult with an advanced solid tumor such as melanoma, head and neck, liver or kidney cancer. The genes are TRBV4-1 and TRBJ1-2; D gene unclear. This specimen consisted of CD4+ or CD8+ T cells sorted from blood, obtained in a trial of the OX40 agonist ivuxolimab. The CDR3 protein is CASKEELANYGYTF. DNA of the CDR3: TGCGCCAGCAAGGAGGAGTTAGCTAACTATGGCTACACCTTC.